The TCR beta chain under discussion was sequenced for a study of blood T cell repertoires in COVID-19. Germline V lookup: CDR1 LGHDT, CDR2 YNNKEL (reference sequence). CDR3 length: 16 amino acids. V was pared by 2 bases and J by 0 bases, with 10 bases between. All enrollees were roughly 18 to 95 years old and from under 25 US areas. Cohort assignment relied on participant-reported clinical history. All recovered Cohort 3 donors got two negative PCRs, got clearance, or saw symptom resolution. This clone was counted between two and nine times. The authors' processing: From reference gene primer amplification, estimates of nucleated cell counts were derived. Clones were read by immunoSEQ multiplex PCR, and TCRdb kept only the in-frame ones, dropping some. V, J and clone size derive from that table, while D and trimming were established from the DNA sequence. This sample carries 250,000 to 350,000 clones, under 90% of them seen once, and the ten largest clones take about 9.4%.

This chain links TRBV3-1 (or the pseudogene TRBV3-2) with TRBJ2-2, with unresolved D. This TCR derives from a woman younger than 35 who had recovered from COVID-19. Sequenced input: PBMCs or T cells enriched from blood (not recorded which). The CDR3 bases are TGTGCCAGCAGCCAATTATACAGAGCGAACACCGGGGAGCTGTTTTTT. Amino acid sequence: CASSQLYRANTGELFF.